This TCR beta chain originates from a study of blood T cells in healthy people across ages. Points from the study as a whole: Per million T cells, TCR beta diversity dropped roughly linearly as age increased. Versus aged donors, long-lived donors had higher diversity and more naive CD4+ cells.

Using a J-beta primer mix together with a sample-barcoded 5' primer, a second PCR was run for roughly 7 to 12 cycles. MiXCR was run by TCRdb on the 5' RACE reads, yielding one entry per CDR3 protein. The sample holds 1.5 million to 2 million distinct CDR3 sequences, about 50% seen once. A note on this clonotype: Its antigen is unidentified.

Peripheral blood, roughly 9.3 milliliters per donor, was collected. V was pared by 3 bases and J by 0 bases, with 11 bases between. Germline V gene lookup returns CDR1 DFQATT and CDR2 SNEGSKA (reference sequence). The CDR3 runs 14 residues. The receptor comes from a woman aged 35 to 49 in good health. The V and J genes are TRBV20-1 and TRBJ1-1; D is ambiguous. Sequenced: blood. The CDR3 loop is CSASPLVMNTEAFF. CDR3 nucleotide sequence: TGCAGTGCTAGCCCGCTAGTCATGAACACTGAAGCTTTCTTT.